The 20 T cell receptor beta chains below were found in one sample sequenced in a study of early T cells in non-severe SARS-CoV-2 infection. In TCRdb, the 5' RACE reads were re-called with MiXCR into one record per CDR3 protein. Among about 71,000 distinct CDR3 sequences listed, roughly an eighth were seen once. The sequenced material came from whole blood. The receptors were gathered from an adult who was a healthcare worker with PCR-confirmed SARS-CoV-2 infection or an uninfected control (not recorded which).

This clonotype appeared a few times. V is TRBV7-2 and J is TRBJ2-2; D unresolved. Germline CDR1 SGHTA, CDR2 FQGNSA. CDR3 length: 14 residues. V lost 5 bases and J 7 bases, leaving 14 bases between the germline ends. This CDR3 reads CASSPYSLGGELFF. CDR3 sequence (DNA): TGTGCCAGCAGCCCCTACAGTCTGGGCGGGGAGCTGTTTTTT. Using reference TRBV7-2 and TRBJ2-2 for the parts outside the CDR3, the full variable domain is GAGVSQSPSNKVTEKGKDVELRCDPISGHTALYWYRQSLGQGLEFLIYFQGNSAPDKSGLPSDRFSAERTGGSVSTLTIQRTQQEDSAVYLCASSPYSLGGELFFGEGSRLTVL.

The CDR3 DNA sequence: TGTGCCAGCCTACTTGGACAGGGGTCTTATAATTCACCCCTCCACTTT. Its protein is CASLLGQGSYNSPLHF. The V gene is TRBV28, the J gene TRBJ1-6; 9 positions agree with TRBD1. Losses at the gene ends were 8 bases for V and 4 bases for J; bases not matched to a gene: 9. The CDR3 length is 16 residues. Per the germline V gene, CDR1 is MDHEN and CDR2 is SYDVKM.

The chain carries TRBV6-5 and TRBJ2-3; D unresolved. The V end was cut by 6 bases, the J end by 4 bases, with 8 bases between. This CDR3 has 12 residues. Germline V lookup: CDR1 MNHEY, CDR2 SVGAGI. The CDR3 bases are TGTGCCAGCAGCCGTAATCCAGATACGCAGTATTTT. Translation: CASSRNPDTQYF.

This clonotype was counted at least ten times. This chain links TRBV12-2 with TRBJ2-1; the table names TRBD1, a call not compared with the DNA. TRBV12-2 is termed a pseudogene. The CDR3 loop spans 16 amino acids. The CDR3 DNA sequence: TGTGCAAGTCGCTTATCAGGCAAACAGGGGGAAAATGAGCAGTTCTTC. Its translation: CASRLSGKQGENEQFF.

This clonotype showed up many times. The V gene is TRBV10-3, the J gene TRBJ2-7; TRBD1 matches 9 bases. Trimming removed 8 bases from V and 3 bases from J; junction bases left unmatched: 5. Germline V gives CDR1 ENHRY, CDR2 SYGVKD. The CDR3 is 13 amino acids. CDR3 nucleotide sequence: TGTGCCATCGGAGGGGACAGGGACTACGAGCAGTACTTC. Its translation is CAIGGDRDYEQYF.

This clonotype appeared many times. A read error may account for a junction end that differs from germline. The chain has TRBV3-1 and TRBJ2-5; D is possibly TRBD2 (7 bases). Germline loops: CDR1 LGHDT, CDR2 YNNKEL (reference sequence). The CDR3 spans 18 residues. The CDR3 coding sequence is TGTGCCAGCTGCCAAGATCAGCACGGGGGGCCTCAGAGAGAGACCCAGTACTTC. It is translated as CASCQDQHGGPQRETQYF.

This clonotype was seen a single time. This rearrangement joins TRBV5-6 to TRBJ2-1; TRBD1 agrees at 7 bases. V was pared by 2 bases and J by 7 bases, with 12 bases of the junction left unmatched. The germline gives CDR1 SGHDT, CDR2 YYEEEE. This CDR3 is 16 amino acids long. The CDR3 protein is CASSLQGLFRGNEQFF. The CDR3 coding sequence is TGTGCCAGCAGCTTACAGGGGCTGTTCCGAGGAAATGAGCAGTTCTTC.

The rearrangement links TRBV2 to TRBJ1-2, with 7 bases identical to TRBD1. CDR3 length: 12 residues. CDR1 is SNHLY and CDR2 is FYNNEI in the germline V gene. After removal of 9 bases from V and 1 base from J, the junction contained 2 bases not matched to a gene. The CDR3 is CASGTVNYGYTF. CDR3 bases: TGTGCCAGTGGGACAGTTAACTATGGCTACACCTTC.

This clonotype was detected many times. The CDR3 here is CASSLDPSSYEQYF. CDR3 coding DNA: TGTGCCAGCAGCCTGGACCCGAGCTCCTACGAGCAGTACTTC. The chain is built from TRBV7-2 and TRBJ2-7; D remains unclear. This CDR3 is 14 amino acids long. The germline V gene encodes CDR1 SGHTA and CDR2 FQGNSA. Trimming removed 5 bases from V and 0 bases from J, with 11 bases in between.

At least ten counts were recorded for this clonotype. Sequence at one end of the junction differs from germline and may be a read error. The rearrangement links TRBV6-5 to TRBJ2-6; the D is unclear. Germline lookup yields CDR1 MNHEY and CDR2 SVGAGI. The CDR3 spans 14 residues. CDR3 sequence reads: CASSYFSGANVLTF. Here the CDR3 DNA reads TGTGCCAGCAGCTACTTCTCTGGGGCCAACGTCCTGACTTTC.

The rearrangement links TRBV6-1 to TRBJ2-7; D perhaps matches TRBD1 (5 bases). This CDR3 comprises 14 residues. The ends were cut back, 3 bases at V and 4 bases at J, with 13 bases in the middle. The germline V gene has CDR1 MNHNS and CDR2 SASEGT. CDR3 protein: CASSEGRAVYEQYF. The DNA for the CDR3 is TGTGCCAGCAGTGAGGGCAGGGCCGTTTACGAGCAGTACTTC.

The rearrangement links TRBV27 to TRBJ2-3; the match to TRBD2 covers 8 bases. The trim removed 6 bases at V and 2 bases at J, leaving 10 bases unmatched. Germline CDR1 is MNHEY and CDR2 is SMNVEV (reference sequence). This CDR3 contains 16 residues. Here the CDR3 DNA reads TGTGCCAGCAGGGGGGGGCGGGGGGACTTCACAGATACGCAGTATTTT. Residues: CASRGGRGDFTDTQYF.

This clonotype was counted at least ten times. The chain uses TRBV29-1 and TRBJ2-3, with D perhaps TRBD1 or TRBD2 (6 bases each). With 7 bases removed from V and 0 bases from J, the gap between germline ends came to 14 bases. The CDR3 totals 14 residues. Germline loops: CDR1 SQVTM, CDR2 ANQGSEA. The CDR3 nucleotides read TGCAGCGATGGGGGCGGGGTTAGCACAGATACGCAGTATTTT. It specifies CSDGGGVSTDTQYF.

This clonotype was detected ten times or more. The rearrangement links TRBV7-2 to TRBJ2-5; D call uncertain. V was clipped by 1 base and J by 5 bases, with 11 bases between them. This CDR3 region has 14 residues. The V gene's germline CDR1 is SGHTA and CDR2 FQGNSA. The CDR3 nucleotides are TGTGCCAGCAGCTTAGTTGGCGGATGGGAGACCCAGTACTTC. This encodes CASSLVGGWETQYF. The full variable domain, with the rest looked up from reference TRBV7-2 and TRBJ2-5, is GAGVSQSPSNKVTEKGKDVELRCDPISGHTALYWYRQSLGQGLEFLIYFQGNSAPDKSGLPSDRFSAERTGGSVSTLTIQRTQQEDSAVYLCASSLVGGWETQYFGPGTRLLVL.

The genes are TRBV13 and TRBJ1-2; D is uncertain. Trimming shortened V by 3 bases and J by 2 bases, and 16 bases separated the two germline ends. Germline V gene sequence: CDR1 PRHDT, CDR2 FYEKMQ (reference sequence). This CDR3 spans 16 amino acids. The CDR3 here is CASSFFDRRENYGYTF. DNA for the CDR3: TGTGCCAGCAGCTTTTTCGACCGCAGAGAGAACTATGGCTACACCTTC.

The rearrangement links TRBV4-2 to TRBJ1-1; tentative D call: TRBD1 (5 bases). Germline V gene sequence: CDR1 LGHNA, CDR2 YNFKEQ. Trimming shortened V by 0 bases and J by 4 bases, and 12 bases separated the two germline ends. The CDR3 extends over 15 amino acids. CDR3 coding DNA: TGTGCCAGCAGCCAAGACGGGACGCCCAGCACTGAAGCTTTCTTT. Protein: CASSQDGTPSTEAFF.

Ten or more counts support this clonotype. The chain is built from TRBV2 and TRBJ2-7; weak D call: TRBD2 (6 bases). Trimming removed 7 bases at V and 2 bases at J, with 15 bases between. Germline V lookup: CDR1 SNHLY, CDR2 FYNNEI. The CDR3 is 14 residues long. CDR3 sequence: CASTLGGQTYEQYF. CDR3 DNA: TGTGCCAGCACCCTGGGGGGTCAGACCTACGAGCAGTACTTC.

This clonotype was recorded a few times. The CDR3 sequence: CASTPLGGQESHEQYF. The CDR3 region has the DNA TGTGCCAGCACTCCATTAGGGGGACAGGAGTCCCACGAGCAGTACTTC. The genes are TRBV7-9 and TRBJ2-7; 8 bases agree with TRBD1. The germline V gene has CDR1 SEHNR and CDR2 FQNEAQ (reference sequence). This CDR3 is built from 16 residues. V was pared by 7 bases and J by 5 bases, with 16 bases of the junction left unmatched.

The rearrangement links TRBV20-1 to TRBJ1-2; a possible D gene is TRBD1 (5 bases). CDR3 size: 15 residues. Trimming took 0 bases from V and 3 from J, leaving 14 bases between them. The germline gives CDR1 DFQATT, CDR2 SNEGSKA (reference sequence). CDR3 coding DNA: TGCAGTGCTAGAGACCGGGGGGAGGGCTACTATGGCTACACCTTC. It is translated as CSARDRGEGYYGYTF.

The chain combines TRBV6-2 or TRBV6-3 with TRBJ2-5; D remains unclear. The CDR3 loop spans 13 amino acids. Deletions cut 2 bases from V and 9 bases from J, with 13 bases between. Germline V gene data show CDR1 as MNHEY and CDR2 as SVGEGT. The CDR3 DNA reads TGTGCCAGCAGTTACCAGCGAGAGAAGGCCCAGTACTTC. This encodes CASSYQREKAQYF.